This T cell receptor beta chain was identified in a study of blood T cell repertoires in COVID-19. V trimming: 5 bases; J trimming: 4 bases; junction bases outside the gene matches: 9. Germline V gene sequence: CDR1 SGHVS, CDR2 FQNEAQ. The CDR3 totals 16 residues. TCRdb's copy holds only in-frame clones and misses some; the assay was immunoSEQ multiplex PCR. The repertoire consists of 250,000 to 300,000 clones, with around 85% occurring once and the leading ten covering about 12%. The chain links TRBV7-8 to TRBJ2-3; 10 nucleotides agree with TRBD1. Sequencing was carried out using peripheral blood. The origin of this receptor is a young woman with COVID-19, enrolled during active disease. For the CDR3, the DNA is TGTGCCAGCAGCCCCTGGACAGGGGGTGAGGCAGATACGCAGTATTTT. Amino acids: CASSPWTGGEADTQYF.